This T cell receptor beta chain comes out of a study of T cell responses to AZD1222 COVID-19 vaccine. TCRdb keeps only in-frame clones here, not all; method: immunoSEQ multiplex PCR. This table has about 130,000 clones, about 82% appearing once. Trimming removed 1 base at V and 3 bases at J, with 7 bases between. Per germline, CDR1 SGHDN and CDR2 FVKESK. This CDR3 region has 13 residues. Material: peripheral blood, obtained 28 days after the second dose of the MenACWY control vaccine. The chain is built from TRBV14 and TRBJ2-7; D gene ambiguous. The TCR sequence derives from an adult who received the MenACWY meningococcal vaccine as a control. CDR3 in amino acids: CASSQVRGYEQYF. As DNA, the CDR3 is TGTGCCAGCAGCCAAGTACGTGGCTACGAGCAGTACTTC.